This is a list of T cell receptor beta chains from one sample in a study of breast tumors, draining lymph nodes, adjacent tissues. MiXCR was run by TCRdb on the multiplex PCR reads, yielding one entry per CDR3 protein. Of about 13,000 distinct CDR3 sequences listed, 62% are singletons. Sequenced: tumor-adjacent breast tissue. These receptor sequences come from a female donor with breast cancer. Some clones in this sample may be carry-over from other donors' samples. The CDR3 runs from the conserved cysteine through the conserved F or W. D genes are given only for firm matches. Rows give clone size only sometimes, using once, few, many, or a class for an expanded clone.

>-|TRBJ2-2|TRBV10-3|-
CAISVPNTGELFF
TGTGCCATCAGTGTGCCGAACACCGGGGAGCTGTTTTTT
>-|TRBJ2-5|TRBV20-1|TRBD2
CSASRPLAGGQETQYF
TGCAGTGCTAGCCGACCTCTAGCGGGGGGGCAAGAGACCCAGTACTTC
>-|TRBJ1-2|TRBV7-3|-
CASSGTGGYTF
TGTGCCAGCAGCGGAACAGGGGGCTACACCTTC
>many|TRBJ1-3|TRBV2|-
CASSPTRGSGNTIYF
TGTGCCAGCAGTCCGACCCGGGGTTCTGGAAACACCATATATTTT
>-|TRBJ2-7|TRBV9|-
CASSAGNTYRNEQYF
TGTGCCAGCAGCGCCGGTAATACCTACAGGAACGAGCAGTACTTC
>once|TRBJ1-4|TRBV20-1|TRBD1
CSAHRQGNEKLFF
TGCAGTGCCCATCGACAGGGGAATGAAAAACTGTTTTTT
>-|TRBJ2-3|TRBV9|-
CASSVDDRTTDTQYF
TGTGCCAGCAGCGTAGACGACAGAACCACAGATACGCAGTATTTT
>large|TRBJ2-7|TRBV30|TRBD2
CAWSGGLSGYEQYF
TGTGCCTGGAGCGGGGGGTTGTCCGGGTACGAGCAGTACTTC
>-|TRBJ2-7|TRBV9|-
CASSVGEAVNFYEQYF
TGTGCCAGCAGCGTAGGTGAAGCGGTTAACTTCTACGAGCAGTACTTC
>many|TRBJ1-2|TRBV6-2/TRBV6-3|-
CASSLDGFVVDYGYTF
TGTGCCAGCAGTTTGGACGGATTTGTTGTTGACTATGGCTACACCTTC
>few|TRBJ2-5|TRBV20-1|TRBD2
CSARDRVAGVIKETQYF
TGCAGTGCTAGAGATAGGGTAGCGGGGGTCATAAAAGAGACCCAGTACTTC
>-|TRBJ1-5|TRBV29-1|-
CSVRNSFGQPQHF
TGCAGCGTGCGAAATTCGTTCGGTCAGCCCCAGCATTTT
>once|TRBJ2-7|TRBV2|-
CASRPGLSDYEQYF
TGTGCCAGCAGGCCAGGACTTAGCGACTACGAGCAGTACTTC
>many|TRBJ2-1|TRBV3-2|-
CASSPGLELGNEQFF
TGTGCCAGCAGCCCGGGGCTAGAACTTGGCAATGAGCAGTTCTTC
>-|TRBJ1-4|TRBV14|-
CASSLDRGAGKLFF
TGTGCCAGCAGCTTGGACCGGGGGGCGGGAAAACTGTTTTTT
>-|TRBJ2-2|TRBV29-1|TRBD2
CSIGTSRGGELFF
TGCAGCATCGGGACTAGCCGGGGCGGGGAGCTGTTTTTT
>-|TRBJ2-3|TRBV7-2|-
CASSLTDTQYF
TGTGCCAGCAGCTTAACAGATACGCAGTATTTT
>-|TRBJ1-4|TRBV24-1|TRBD1
CATHSGTGLGEKLFF
TGTGCCACCCATTCAGGGACAGGGCTTGGGGAAAAACTGTTTTTT
>-|TRBJ1-2|TRBV20-1|-
CSARDSVRDQLYGYTF
TGCAGTGCTAGAGATTCTGTCAGGGATCAACTATATGGCTACACCTTC
>many|TRBJ2-7|TRBV10-1|-
CASSDQTYEQYF
TGCGCCAGCAGTGACCAAACCTACGAGCAGTACTTC
>many|TRBJ2-4|TRBV5-6|-
CASSRRRQAQNIQYF
TGTGCCAGCAGCAGGCGAAGACAGGCCCAAAACATTCAGTACTTC
>-|TRBJ2-7|TRBV2|TRBD1
CASSERDRGSEQYSW
TGTGCCAGCAGTGAACGGGACAGGGGCTCCGAGCAGTACTCCTGG
>-|TRBJ2-2|TRBV10-1|TRBD2
CASRDAGRKHRGDLFF
TGCGCCAGCAGGGACGCAGGGAGAAAACACCGGGGGGATCTGTTTTTT
>-|TRBJ2-3|TRBV25-1|TRBD2
CASGVAGGTDTQYF
TGTGCCAGCGGTGTAGCGGGAGGTACAGATACGCAGTATTTT
>-|TRBJ2-3|TRBV5-1|-
CASSFSSGTDTQYF
TGCGCCAGCAGCTTCTCTAGCGGCACAGATACGCAGTATTTT
>-|TRBJ2-7|TRBV11-3|-
CASTIAAYEQYF
TGTGCCAGCACCATAGCAGCCTACGAGCAGTACTTC
>many|TRBJ2-7|TRBV12-3/TRBV12-4|-
CASSLQGNYEQYF
TGTGCCAGCAGTTTACAGGGGAACTACGAGCAGTACTTC
>many|TRBJ1-1|TRBV7-3|-
CASSSQENTEAFF
TGTGCCAGCAGCTCACAGGAGAACACTGAAGCTTTCTTT
>once|TRBJ2-3|TRBV20-1|TRBD2
CSARATGLAKFTDTQYF
TGCAGTGCTAGAGCAACGGGACTAGCGAAATTCACAGATACGCAGTATTTT
>-|TRBJ2-5|TRBV9|-
CASEGDWGIETQYF
TGTGCCAGCGAGGGGGATTGGGGGATCGAGACCCAGTACTTC
>-|TRBJ2-2|TRBV2|-
CASSATATGELFF
TGTGCCAGCAGTGCAACGGCCACGGGGGAGCTGTTTTTT
>-|TRBJ2-2|TRBV11-3|-
CASSLDHMTGELFF
TGTGCCAGCAGCTTAGATCATATGACCGGGGAGCTGTTTTTT
>-|TRBJ2-7|TRBV7-9|-
CASSLVGADSYEQYF
TGTGCCAGCAGCTTAGTGGGGGCCGACTCCTACGAGCAGTACTTC
>few|TRBJ2-2|TRBV15|-
CATSSGRLRDGELFF
TGTGCCACCAGCAGTGGGAGGCTACGTGACGGGGAGCTGTTTTTT
>-|TRBJ2-1|TRBV7-8|-
CADRPGESLYNEQFF
TGTGCCGACAGGCCGGGCGAGAGTCTCTACAATGAGCAGTTCTTC
>medium-sized|TRBJ1-3|TRBV10-2|-
CASSENSISGNTIYF
TGCGCCAGCAGTGAGAATTCGATCTCTGGAAACACCATATATTTT
>few|TRBJ1-4|TRBV5-1|TRBD1
CASSFDGTGGEKLFF
TGCGCCAGCAGCTTTGATGGAACAGGGGGTGAAAAACTGTTTTTT
>-|TRBJ2-7|TRBV27|-
CASSLQGIGEQYF
TGTGCCAGCAGTTTACAAGGGATTGGCGAGCAGTACTTC
>medium-sized|TRBJ1-6|TRBV7-2|-
CASSSRTPGRRSYNSPLHF
TGTGCCAGCAGCAGCCGGACTCCGGGCAGGAGGTCCTATAATTCACCCCTCCACTTT
>many|TRBJ2-7|TRBV6-2/TRBV6-3|-
CASSPTMGAGTSSEQYF
TGTGCCAGCAGTCCCACAATGGGTGCAGGGACTTCTTCCGAGCAGTACTTC
>medium-sized|TRBJ1-2|TRBV7-2|TRBD1
CASRPTGADGYTF
TGTGCCAGCAGACCGACAGGGGCAGATGGCTACACCTTC
>-|TRBJ2-1|TRBV5-4|TRBD2
CASSLPSGRYNEQFF
TGTGCCAGCAGCCTACCTAGCGGGAGGTACAATGAGCAGTTCTTC
>-|TRBJ2-6|TRBV29-1|-
CSVVVSGANVLTF
TGCAGCGTTGTCGTCTCTGGGGCCAACGTCCTGACTTTC
>-|TRBJ2-1|TRBV7-9|-
CASRPSRTNEQFF
TGTGCCAGCAGACCATCCCGGACGAATGAGCAGTTCTTC
>-|TRBJ2-5|TRBV29-1|-
CSVEDRVGETQYF
TGCAGCGTTGAAGACAGGGTTGGAGAGACCCAGTACTTC
>once|TRBJ2-7|TRBV2|-
CASSVTGEEVDEQYF
TGTGCCAGCAGCGTAACCGGGGAAGAGGTTGACGAGCAGTACTTC
>medium-sized|TRBJ2-2|TRBV30|-
CAWSARQPATGELFF
TGTGCCTGGAGTGCACGGCAGCCGGCCACCGGGGAGCTGTTTTTT
>once|TRBJ1-3|TRBV20-1|-
CSADAGLPGNTIYF
TGCAGTGCTGACGCGGGACTCCCAGGAAACACCATATATTTT
>-|TRBJ2-5|TRBV11-2|TRBD2
CASSFILAGGPRQETQYF
TGTGCCAGCAGCTTTATCCTAGCGGGAGGGCCGAGGCAAGAGACCCAGTACTTC
>-|TRBJ1-3|TRBV4-2|-
CASSQDRVAGDTIYF
TGTGCCAGCAGCCAAGATAGGGTCGCGGGGGACACCATATATTTT
>-|TRBJ2-1|TRBV29-1|-
CSVGADNEQFF
TGCAGCGTAGGGGCGGACAATGAGCAGTTCTTC
>medium-sized|TRBJ2-5|TRBV7-2|TRBD2
CASSLRTSGQETQYF
TGTGCCAGCAGCTTACGGACTAGCGGCCAAGAGACCCAGTACTTC
>-|TRBJ2-7|TRBV5-5|-
CASSLWAGSYEQYF
TGTGCCAGCAGCTTGTGGGCAGGCTCCTACGAGCAGTACTTC
>few|TRBJ2-7|TRBV7-2|TRBD2
CASSRDYRYEQYF
TGTGCCAGCAGCCGGGACTATAGATACGAGCAGTACTTC
>-|TRBJ1-2|TRBV10-1|-
CASMRGNYGYTF
TGCGCCAGCATGAGGGGTAACTATGGCTACACCTTC
>-|TRBJ2-1|TRBV4-3|-
CASSQGIKNEQFF
TGCGCCAGCAGCCAAGGGATTAAAAATGAGCAGTTCTTC
>few|TRBJ2-2|TRBV29-1|-
CSVEKSTWGQNTGELFF
TGCAGCGTTGAGAAATCAACGTGGGGACAGAACACCGGGGAGCTGTTTTTT
>-|TRBJ1-6|TRBV5-4|-
CASSSGAGQGSPLHF
TGTGCCAGCAGCTCCGGGGCAGGGCAGGGATCACCCCTCCACTTT
>many|TRBJ1-1|TRBV12-3/TRBV12-4|-
CASSSRQQEAFF
TGTGCCAGCAGTTCCCGACAGCAAGAAGCTTTCTTT